This T cell receptor (beta chain) comes out of a study of CD8 T cell repertoires and HIV-1 epitope variants. About the study: Controls were a CMV, EBV and flu pool, Ebola AY9, and no peptide. Epitopes were three Gag families plus Nef HW9 and YT9. The baseline condition was 1M T cells left uncultured. Overall study results and limits: This assay reports beta chains of antigen-expanded cells, not T cell function.

Germline V gene lookup returns CDR1 MNHEY and CDR2 SMNVEV (reference sequence). This CDR3 is 15 amino acids long. The V and J ends lost 2 bases and 1 base, in that order; junction bases with no gene match: 3. TCRdb's table, derived via immunoSEQ multiplex PCR, lists solely in-frame clones and lacks some. The sample holds 4,500 to 7,000 clones, about 65% seen once. With respect to this clone: The antigen is not known.

Sequenced sample: cultured CD8+ T cells derived from PBMCs. The rearrangement links TRBV27 to TRBJ1-1, with 8 bases identical to TRBD1. This TCR derives from a male donor with HIV. The CDR3 DNA is TGTGCCAGCAGTTTAGGAGGACAGGGGAACACTGAAGCTTTCTTT. Translating it yields CASSLGGQGNTEAFF.